This T cell receptor beta chain was profiled in a study of chemoradiotherapy in HPV16-positive cancers. Assay: immunoSEQ multiplex PCR; the TCRdb copy retains only in-frame clones and omits some. The sample lists 30,000 to 40,000 clones, 92% occurring once. Whole-study results and caveats: Candidate HPV-specific clones and E7-related TCR motifs grew in tumor during treatment. The functional HPV-specific definition rests on just a couple of HPV16-positive patients.

With regard to this clone: The antigen is unknown.

Per the germline V gene, CDR1 is LNHDA and CDR2 is SQIVND (reference sequence). This CDR3 has 13 residues. The ends lost 5 bases at V and 4 bases at J; junction bases unmatched: 3. The sample consisted of blood, taken from a patient who underwent chemoradiotherapy. The chain carries TRBV19 and TRBJ1-1; TRBD1 agrees at 8 bases. This receptor was taken from a human donor with HPV-associated anogenital cancer. This chain's CDR3 is CASSFTGGTEAFF. CDR3 bases: TGTGCCAGTAGTTTTACAGGGGGCACTGAAGCTTTCTTT.